The entry below gives a single T cell receptor (beta chain) sequence along with its context. Using immunoSEQ multiplex PCR, the repertoire was profiled, and TCRdb retains in-frame clones only, with some absent. The table shows 150,000 or so clones, with 85% to 95% occurring only once. This sample stems from a study of control samples from healthy donors and cancer patients. The CDR3 has 17 amino acids. CDR1 is MNHEY, CDR2 SMNVEV, per germline (reference sequence). The V and J ends lost 5 bases and 7 bases, in that order; junction bases with no gene match: 12. Sequencing was done on a sample of blood. The chain has TRBV27 and TRBJ2-1, with 12 bases aligning to TRBD2. The clonotype comes from a man in his forties in good health. In nucleotides, the CDR3 is TGTGCCAGCAGTCCGGAGCTATACGGACTAGCGGGGAATGAGCAGTTCTTC. Protein product: CASSPELYGLAGNEQFF.